This T cell receptor (beta chain) is drawn from a study of T cells after yellow fever vaccination. Each CDR3 protein is one row after TCRdb ran MiXCR on the 5' RACE reads. The top ten clones hold about a sixth of a sample with 250,000 to 350,000 distinct CDR3 sequences, around 6.8% of them seen once. The CDR3 consists of 15 residues. Germline assignment: CDR1 LGHNA and CDR2 YSLEER. Trimming left V 4 bases short and J 10 bases short, with 17 bases between. The sample in question was PBMCs, obtained 35 to 50 days after the first yellow fever vaccination. The V call is TRBV4-3, the J call TRBJ1-6; possible D gene TRBD1, 5 bases. The TCR originated in a man between 18 and 29 years old who received the YFV17D yellow fever vaccine. CDR3 in DNA: TGCGCCAGCAGCCTCACAAGGGACGGCAGGTCACCCCTCCACTTT. Encoded protein: CASSLTRDGRSPLHF.